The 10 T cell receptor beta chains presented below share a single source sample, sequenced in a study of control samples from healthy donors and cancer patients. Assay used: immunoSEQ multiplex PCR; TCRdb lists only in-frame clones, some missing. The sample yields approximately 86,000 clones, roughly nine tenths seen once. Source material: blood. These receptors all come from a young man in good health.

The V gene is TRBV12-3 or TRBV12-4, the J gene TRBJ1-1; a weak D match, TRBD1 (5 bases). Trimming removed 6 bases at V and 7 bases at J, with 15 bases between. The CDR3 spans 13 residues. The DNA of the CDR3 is TGTGCCAGCAGCGGCGGGGGAAACCGTGAAGCTTTCTTT. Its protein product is CASSGGGNREAFF.

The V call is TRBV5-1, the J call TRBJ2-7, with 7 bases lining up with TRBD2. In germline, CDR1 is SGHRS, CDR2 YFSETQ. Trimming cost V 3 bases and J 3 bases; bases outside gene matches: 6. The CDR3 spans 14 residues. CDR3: CASSSGLTDYEQYF. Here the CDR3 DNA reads TGCGCCAGCAGCTCGGGACTAACTGACTACGAGCAGTACTTC.

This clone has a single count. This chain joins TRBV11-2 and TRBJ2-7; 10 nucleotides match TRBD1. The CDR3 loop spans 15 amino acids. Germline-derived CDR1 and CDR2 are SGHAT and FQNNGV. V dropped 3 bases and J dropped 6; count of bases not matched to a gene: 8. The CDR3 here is CASSLTGGAFGEQYV. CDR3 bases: TGTGCCAGCAGCTTGACAGGGGGCGCCTTTGGCGAGCAGTACGTC.

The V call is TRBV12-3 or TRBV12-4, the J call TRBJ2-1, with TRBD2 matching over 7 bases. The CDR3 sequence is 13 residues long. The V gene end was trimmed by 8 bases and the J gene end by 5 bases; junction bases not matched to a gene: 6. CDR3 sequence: CASSSGENNEQFF. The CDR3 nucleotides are TGTGCCAGCTCCAGCGGGGAAAACAATGAGCAGTTCTTC.

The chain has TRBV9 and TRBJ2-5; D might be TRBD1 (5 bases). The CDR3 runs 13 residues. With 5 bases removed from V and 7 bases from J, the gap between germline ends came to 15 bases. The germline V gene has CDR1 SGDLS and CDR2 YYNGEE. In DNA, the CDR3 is TGTGCCAGCAGTGCGGACATTGTGGGGACCCAGTACTTC. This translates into CASSADIVGTQYF.

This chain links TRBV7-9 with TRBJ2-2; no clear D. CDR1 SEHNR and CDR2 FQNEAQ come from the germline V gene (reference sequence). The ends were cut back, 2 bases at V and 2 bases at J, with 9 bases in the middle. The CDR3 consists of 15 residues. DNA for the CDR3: TGTGCCAGCAGCTTATCCTCAGGAAACACCGGGGAGCTGTTTTTT. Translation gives CASSLSSGNTGELFF.

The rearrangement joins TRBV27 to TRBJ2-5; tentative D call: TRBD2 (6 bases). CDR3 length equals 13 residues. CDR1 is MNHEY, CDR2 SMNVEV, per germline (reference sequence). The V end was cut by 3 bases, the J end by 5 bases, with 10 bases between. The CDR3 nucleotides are TGTGCCAGCAGTTTGGGGGGTCGGGAGACCCAGTACTTC. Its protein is CASSLGGRETQYF.

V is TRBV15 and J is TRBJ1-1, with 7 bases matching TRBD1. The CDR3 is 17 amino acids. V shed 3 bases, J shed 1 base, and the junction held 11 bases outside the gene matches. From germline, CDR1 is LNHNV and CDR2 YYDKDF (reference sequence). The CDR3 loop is CATSSATGRVGNTEAFF. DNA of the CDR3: TGTGCCACCAGCAGCGCGACAGGGCGCGTCGGGAACACTGAAGCTTTCTTT.

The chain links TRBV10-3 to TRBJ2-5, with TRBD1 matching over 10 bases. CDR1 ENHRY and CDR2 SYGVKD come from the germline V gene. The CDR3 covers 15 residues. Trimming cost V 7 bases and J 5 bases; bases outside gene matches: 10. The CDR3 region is CAIKGGTGVGETQYF. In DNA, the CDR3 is TGTGCCATCAAGGGAGGGACAGGGGTCGGGGAGACCCAGTACTTC.

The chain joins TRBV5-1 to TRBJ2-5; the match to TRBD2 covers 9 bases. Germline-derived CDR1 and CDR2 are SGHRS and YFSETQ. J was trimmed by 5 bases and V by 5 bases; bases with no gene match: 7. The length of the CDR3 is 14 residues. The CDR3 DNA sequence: TGCGCCAGCAGACCGGGACTAGCAGGGGAGACCCAGTACTTC. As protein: CASRPGLAGETQYF.